This TCR beta chain was sequenced for a study of Ad26.COV2.S vaccination and SARS-CoV-2 variants listed by TCRdb under 2021. With respect to the entire study: The specificity and breadth of SARS-CoV-2-reactive T cell receptors after Ad26.COV2.S vaccination were assessed by TCRbeta repertoire sequencing. A total of approximately 32 samples were included in the TCR-sequenced set, comprising roughly 20 Ad26.COV2.S vaccine recipients, 5 placebo recipients and 8 SARS-CoV-2 convalescent individuals. What the authors observed across the whole study: The authors noted that total T cell responses may have been underestimated by the TCR breadth and depth analyses. Higher spike-specific TCR breadth was observed in Ad26.COV2.S recipients than in placebo recipients (P = 0.0014). Substantial breadth of spike-specific CD8+ and CD4+ T cell responses was reported after vaccination. Vaccine and placebo recipients had comparable non-spike TCR breadth, which fits with the vaccine containing only spike.

This sample's time point label indicates: individuals recovered from natural SARS-CoV-2 infection. As regards this clone: It lacks a known antigen. Per-nucleotide qualities are absent, and no much larger clonotype sits a single base away.

V sheds 6 bases and J sheds 3 bases, leaving 12 bases between their ends. The germline V gene supplies CDR1 MNHEY and CDR2 SVGAGI. Spanning cysteine to phenylalanine, the CDR3 consists of 13 amino acids. Only CDR3 DNA remains: 39 bases, in frame from the first base. TCRbeta CDR3 regions were sequenced with the immunoSEQ Assay. After extraction, genomic DNA underwent amplification by bias-controlled multiplex PCR, followed by high-throughput sequencing. As for the original processing: To quantify the absolute abundance of each unique TCRbeta CDR3 region, sequences were collapsed and filtered. T cell fraction was estimated by normalizing TCRbeta template counts to usable DNA, which was measured by amplifying reference genes present in all nucleated cells. Repertoire TCRs were annotated as SARS-CoV-2-specific by exact matching of V gene, CDR3 amino acid sequence and J gene to a known reactive TCR set. The reference SARS-CoV-2 TCR set was obtained from MIRA and was filtered for enrichment in COVID-19-positive ImmuneCODE repertoires, whereby public or cross-reactive TCRs were removed. Using the MIRA antigens, annotated TCRs were further analysed by specific ORF or by position within an ORF. Depth was the summed frequency of annotated unique rearrangements, while breadth was defined as annotated unique rearrangements over total unique productive rearrangements. Two-sided Wilcoxon rank-sum tests were used to compare TCR breadth between groups. Drawn from immuneACCESS, this table holds only the in-frame rearrangements with V and J called that TCRdb kept. Clones are partly lost; checked studies trace under half to an unresolved V gene and leave the rest unexplained. The V and J calls and clone size were taken over from that table, and D and trimming were inferred from the DNA. For this sample the table gives some 350,000 clones, of which 92% were detected only once. Of the sample, around 4.2% is held by the ten largest clones.

The sequences come from peripheral blood, collected after recovery from COVID-19. This receptor was taken from a human donor who had recovered from COVID-19. The sequence joins TRBV6-5 to TRBJ2-7; TRBD2 is perhaps the D gene, given 5 matching bases. The CDR3 protein sequence reads: CASSRTGIYEQYF. The DNA is TGTGCCAGCAGCCGGACCGGGATCTACGAGCAGTACTTC.